One sample yielded the 16 T cell receptor beta chains listed below, sequenced in a study of T cell changes during pregnancy in multiple sclerosis. Repertoires were generated with immunoSEQ multiplex PCR, while TCRdb's copy carries only in-frame clones and drops some. The table lists some 30,000 clones, roughly nine tenths of them singletons. This specimen consisted of CD8+ T cells from peripheral blood mononuclear cells, obtained in the second trimester of pregnancy. The source of these receptors is a female donor with multiple sclerosis, enrolled in a pregnancy study.

In its sample, this clone was seen once. The chain uses TRBV23-1 and TRBJ1-5, with D possibly TRBD1 on 5 matching bases. TRBV23-1 is an open reading frame, and its role is uncertain. The CDR3 contains 16 residues. Trimming took off 11 bases at V and 6 bases at J, with 26 bases between the two ends. The DNA of the CDR3 is TGCGCCCGTCACCGGGTACAGGTAGGATATGGTCAGCCCCAGCATTTT. It translates to CARHRVQVGYGQPQHF.

The rearrangement joins TRBV4-3 to TRBJ2-7, with unresolved D. This CDR3 contains 19 residues. The V and J ends lost 0 bases and 1 base respectively, with 22 bases between them. CDR1 is LGHNA and CDR2 is YSLEER in the germline V gene. Written as DNA, the CDR3 is TGCGCCAGCAGCCAAGATTTTAAGAAAGAGCTAGGAAATTCCTACGAGCAGTACTTC. This sequence encodes CASSQDFKKELGNSYEQYF.

The chain couples TRBV10-3 to TRBJ2-5, with 8 bases lining up with TRBD1. This CDR3 has 15 amino acids. CDR1 and CDR2 (germline): ENHRY, SYGVKD. V dropped 0 bases and J dropped 4; count of bases not matched to a gene: 4. CDR3 residues: CAISESGQGVETQYF. CDR3 nucleotide sequence: TGTGCCATCAGTGAGTCCGGACAGGGCGTAGAGACCCAGTACTTC.

There are a few counts of this clone. The rearrangement uses TRBV7-3 and TRBJ2-1, with 7 bases that match TRBD2. The CDR3 extends over 14 amino acids. Germline trimming cut 5 bases from V and 12 bases from J; bases unmatched to any gene: 13. Looked up from germline, CDR1 is SGHTA and CDR2 is FQGTGA. CDR3 nucleotides: TGTGCCAGCAGCCCCCTGGCGGGAGAGGGTGGGCAGTTCTTC. This encodes CASSPLAGEGGQFF.

The chain uses TRBV13 and TRBJ2-3; maybe TRBD2 (5 bases). Trimming pared 5 bases from V and 0 bases from J, leaving 18 bases between. Germline CDR1 and CDR2: PRHDT and FYEKMQ (reference sequence). The CDR3 contains 17 residues. The CDR3 loop reads CASSHMPFEGSTDTQYF. The CDR3 coding sequence is TGTGCCAGCAGCCATATGCCGTTTGAGGGCAGCACAGATACGCAGTATTTT.

This clone was seen only once. The V call is TRBV28, the J call TRBJ1-4; the match to TRBD1 covers 8 bases. The V gene end was trimmed by 6 bases and the J gene end by 7 bases; junction bases not matched to a gene: 7. CDR1 MDHEN and CDR2 SYDVKM come from the germline V gene. This CDR3 has 14 amino acids. In nucleotides, the CDR3 is TGTGCCAGCAGCCCGACAGGGGAAGGTGAAAAACTGTTTTTT. Its translation is CASSPTGEGEKLFF.

This chain links TRBV4-3 with TRBJ2-1; maybe TRBD2 (6 bases). Between the trimmed V and J ends, which lost 0 bases and 8 bases, there was a span of 20 bases. Germline CDR1 LGHNA, CDR2 YSLEER. The CDR3 spans 17 residues. CDR3 sequence (DNA): TGCGCCAGCAGCCAAGATTTTTCCGGGGGTTTAGGGGATGAGCAGTTCTTC. It codes for CASSQDFSGGLGDEQFF.

The chain employs TRBV7-9 and TRBJ2-1, with 10 nucleotides matching TRBD2. J lost 0 bases, V lost 1 base, and 9 bases had no gene match. Germline V lookup: CDR1 SEHNR, CDR2 FQNEAQ (reference sequence). The CDR3 extends over 19 amino acids. The CDR3 here is CASSLGISGGYGSYNEQFF. For the CDR3, the DNA is TGTGCCAGCAGCTTAGGGATTAGCGGGGGGTACGGCTCCTACAATGAGCAGTTCTTC.

The gene calls are TRBV28 and TRBJ2-5; 9 nucleotides agree with TRBD2. With 6 bases clipped from V and 4 bases from J, the junction kept 9 bases outside the gene matches. The CDR3 covers 15 residues. Per germline, CDR1 MDHEN and CDR2 SYDVKM. The CDR3 reads CASSEREDSGETQYF. DNA of the CDR3: TGTGCCAGCAGCGAGCGGGAGGATTCGGGAGAGACCCAGTACTTC.

This clone was seen a handful of times. V is TRBV5-4 and J is TRBJ1-2, with D tentatively TRBD1 (5 bases). This CDR3 region has 13 residues. CDR1 and CDR2 from the germline V gene are SGHNT and YYREEE (reference sequence). Trimming removed 4 bases from V and 4 bases from J, with 11 bases in between. CDR3 loop: CASSPTAPYGYTF. CDR3 nucleotides: TGTGCCAGCAGCCCGACAGCCCCCTATGGCTACACCTTC.

The chain employs TRBV10-3 and TRBJ1-2; 11 bases are a match to TRBD1. The CDR3 is 14 residues long. The V gene end was trimmed by 6 bases and the J gene end by 3 bases; junction bases not matched to a gene: 3. Germline V lookup: CDR1 ENHRY, CDR2 SYGVKD. The CDR3 nucleotides are TGTGCCATCAGACGGACAGGGGGCGACTATGGCTACACCTTC. Translated: CAIRRTGGDYGYTF.

V gene TRBV6-5 combines with J gene TRBJ2-7; D call uncertain. Trimming left V 6 bases short and J 3 bases short, with 12 bases between. CDR1 is MNHEY and CDR2 is SVGAGI in the germline V gene. CDR3 length: 13 amino acids. CDR3 region: CASRRAGFYEQYF. In DNA, the CDR3 is TGTGCCAGCAGACGCGCAGGTTTCTACGAGCAGTACTTC.

This rearrangement joins TRBV4-3 to TRBJ2-3; D call uncertain. Germline V gene sequence: CDR1 LGHNA, CDR2 YSLEER. The V gene lost 4 bases and the J gene lost 3 bases, with 8 bases spanning the gap. CDR3 length: 13 amino acids. DNA of the CDR3: TGCGCCAGCAGCCCTAGTGGAACAGATACGCAGTATTTT. Protein: CASSPSGTDTQYF.

The chain has TRBV4-2 and TRBJ2-3; 8 bases map to TRBD2. V trimming: 0 bases; J trimming: 3 bases; junction bases outside the gene matches: 8. Germline lookup yields CDR1 LGHNA and CDR2 YNFKEQ. There are 17 residues in the CDR3. The CDR3 nucleotides read TGTGCCAGCAGCCAAGACCAGCGGGAGAGTGGAACAGATACGCAGTATTTT. Protein: CASSQDQRESGTDTQYF.

The count of this clone is one. V is TRBV11-2 and J is TRBJ1-2; possible D gene TRBD1, 6 bases. The CDR3 spans 13 residues. Per germline, CDR1 SGHAT and CDR2 FQNNGV. The ends were cut back, 3 bases at V and 8 bases at J, with 13 bases in the middle. The CDR3, as DNA: TGTGCCAGCAGCTTTGGGGGCGTAGGAGGCTACACCTTC. The encoded protein is CASSFGGVGGYTF.

The sample holds one count of this clone. V gene TRBV30 combines with J gene TRBJ2-7, with a possible D match to TRBD1 (5 bases). Trimming removed 0 bases from V and 6 bases from J, with 15 bases in between. In germline, CDR1 is GTSNPN, CDR2 SVGIG (reference sequence). This CDR3 is 14 amino acids long. CDR3 bases: TGTGCCTGGAGTGTAGGGCAGGGCCTCGGCGAGCAGTACTTC. It translates to CAWSVGQGLGEQYF. The complete variable domain, with remaining parts taken from reference TRBV30 and TRBJ2-7, reads SQTIHQWPATLVQPVGSPLSLECTVEGTSNPNLYWYRQAAGRGLQLLFYSVGIGQISSEVPQNLSASRPQDRQFILSSKKLLLSDSGFYLCAWSVGQGLGEQYFGPGTRLTVT.